Listed here is a single T cell receptor beta chain. Its antigen remains unidentified. This record belongs to a study of cytomegalovirus exposure and HLA in healthy donors. Study background: From HLA-typed donors, an early data release held some 91 million unique TCRs.

Amplification used 60 Vbeta primers and 13 Jbeta primers. Assay: immunoSEQ multiplex PCR; the TCRdb copy retains only in-frame clones and omits some. The sample includes about 120,000 clones, 15% of them seen just once. Findings of the study overall: Some TCR beta chains (around 180 of them) were listed as cytomegalovirus-associated. Researchers reported in a later analysis that a missense DCLRE1C variant was tied to TCR beta V- and J-gene trimming.

Trimming took 0 bases from V and 5 from J, leaving 11 bases between them. The CDR3 is 14 amino acids. Germline V gives CDR1 SEHNR, CDR2 FQNEAQ (reference sequence). The TCR sequence derives from a woman aged 18-29 years in good health and CMV-seronegative. The material sequenced was PBMCs. The chain combines TRBV7-9 with TRBJ2-7; D is perhaps TRBD1 (5 bases). The DNA for the CDR3 is TGTGCCAGCAGCTTAGCGTGGGCAGGGAACGAGCAGTACTTC. Protein sequence: CASSLAWAGNEQYF.